Below are 11 T cell receptor beta chains sequenced from a single sample in a study of T-cell reconstitution after alpha-beta-depleted transplantation in children. Molecular barcoding with unique molecular identifiers was used for the TCRbeta library. TCRdb re-derived calls from the PCR reads in MiXCR, one entry per CDR3 protein. Of more than 400,000 distinct CDR3 sequences in the sample, roughly 43% were seen once. This specimen consisted of PBMCs, obtained before TCRalphabeta/CD19-depleted stem cell transplant. The receptors derive from a girl aged 2 to 10 with aplastic anemia, due to receive a stem cell transplant.

The rearrangement joins TRBV4-3 to TRBJ1-3; D perhaps matches TRBD1 (5 bases). The germline V and J ends were trimmed by 1 base and 1 base, with 11 bases remaining between them. The CDR3 sequence is 16 residues long. Germline lookup yields CDR1 LGHNA and CDR2 YSLEER. The CDR3 here is CASSQGPQESGNTIYF. In DNA form, the CDR3 reads TGCGCCAGCAGCCAAGGACCACAGGAATCTGGAAACACCATATATTTT.

In its sample, this clonotype was seen once. The V gene is TRBV20-1, the J gene TRBJ2-3; D call uncertain. The V and J ends lost 6 bases and 2 bases respectively, with 12 bases between them. Per germline, CDR1 DFQATT and CDR2 SNEGSKA (reference sequence). This CDR3 has 13 amino acids. CDR3 nucleotides: TGCAGTGCCTCCAGCTTAGACACAGATACGCAGTATTTT. It is translated as CSASSLDTDTQYF.

This clonotype was counted at least ten times. The chain carries TRBV7-2 and TRBJ2-2; no clear D gene. V lost 1 base and J 2 bases, leaving 8 bases between the germline ends. Germline loops: CDR1 SGHTA, CDR2 FQGNSA. The CDR3 runs 15 residues. CDR3 amino acids: CASSLEARNTGELFF. The DNA of the CDR3 is TGTGCCAGCAGCTTAGAGGCTAGAAACACCGGGGAGCTGTTTTTT.

V and J are TRBV20-1 and TRBJ1-2, with D unclear. The germline V gene encodes CDR1 DFQATT and CDR2 SNEGSKA (reference sequence). There are 12 residues in the CDR3. V was trimmed by 3 bases and J by 8 bases, leaving 13 bases between them. The CDR3 bases are TGCAGTGCTAGTTTCGAGGGAGGCGGCTACACCTTC. Its protein product is CSASFEGGGYTF.

This clonotype turned up a few times. This rearrangement joins TRBV27 to TRBJ2-5, with D possibly being TRBD2 (5 bases). This CDR3 spans 15 amino acids. V was trimmed by 3 bases and J by 1 base, leaving 12 bases between them. The germline CDR1 and CDR2 sequences are MNHEY and SMNVEV (reference sequence). The CDR3 DNA sequence: TGTGCCAGCAGTTTTTACGGGATCGGCCAAGAGACCCAGTACTTC. Translation gives CASSFYGIGQETQYF.

The chain recombines TRBV4-1 with TRBJ2-5, with 8 bases aligning to TRBD2. V was pared by 4 bases and J by 1 base, with 5 bases of the junction left unmatched. Germline V gene data show CDR1 as MGHRA and CDR2 as YSYEKL. The CDR3 length is 15 residues. CDR3 nucleotides: TGCGCCAGCAGCCCCCTACTAGCGGCCCAAGAGACCCAGTACTTC. As protein: CASSPLLAAQETQYF.

This chain joins TRBV28 and TRBJ2-1; tentative D call: TRBD2 (5 bases). Per germline, CDR1 MDHEN and CDR2 SYDVKM. The CDR3 is made up of 17 amino acids. The V and J ends lost 7 bases and 0 bases respectively, with 19 bases between them. The CDR3 bases are TGTGCCAGCAAGTCCCGCCGGACTTCCTACTCCTACAATGAGCAGTTCTTC. Translated, it gives CASKSRRTSYSYNEQFF.

The V and J genes are TRBV15 and TRBJ2-5; 8 positions match TRBD1. The J segment lost 6 bases and the V segment lost 1 base, leaving 1 base of the junction unmatched. The CDR3 consists of 13 residues. Looked up from germline, CDR1 is LNHNV and CDR2 is YYDKDF (reference sequence). The CDR3: CATSRGQGKTQYF. CDR3 nucleotide sequence: TGTGCCACCAGCAGAGGACAGGGGAAGACCCAGTACTTC.

The chain uses TRBV20-1 and TRBJ2-5; D is perhaps TRBD1 (5 bases). The germline V gene encodes CDR1 DFQATT and CDR2 SNEGSKA (reference sequence). The CDR3 has 12 amino acids. Trimming cost V 6 bases and J 5 bases, with 13 bases left between them. The CDR3 is CSADLGRETQYF. The CDR3 DNA reads as TGCAGTGCCGACTTGGGGCGGGAGACCCAGTACTTC.

With regard to this clonotype: A much bigger clone sits one base away, suggesting this may be a read error. The chain recombines TRBV5-1 with TRBJ1-2; D possibly corresponds to TRBD1 (5 bases). CDR1 is SGHRS and CDR2 is YFSETQ in the germline V gene. This CDR3 has 14 residues. CDR3 coding DNA: TGCGCCAGCAGCGGGGACCCCTCCATCTATGACTACACCTTC. As protein: CASSGDPSIYDYTF.

The gene calls are TRBV29-1 and TRBJ1-1; D ambiguous. In germline, CDR1 is SQVTM, CDR2 ANQGSEA. V was clipped by 7 bases and J by 1 base, with 10 bases between them. The CDR3 extends over 12 amino acids. CDR3 DNA sequence: TGCAGCGAAGGCGGTCCGAACACTGAAGCTTTCTTT. It specifies CSEGGPNTEAFF.